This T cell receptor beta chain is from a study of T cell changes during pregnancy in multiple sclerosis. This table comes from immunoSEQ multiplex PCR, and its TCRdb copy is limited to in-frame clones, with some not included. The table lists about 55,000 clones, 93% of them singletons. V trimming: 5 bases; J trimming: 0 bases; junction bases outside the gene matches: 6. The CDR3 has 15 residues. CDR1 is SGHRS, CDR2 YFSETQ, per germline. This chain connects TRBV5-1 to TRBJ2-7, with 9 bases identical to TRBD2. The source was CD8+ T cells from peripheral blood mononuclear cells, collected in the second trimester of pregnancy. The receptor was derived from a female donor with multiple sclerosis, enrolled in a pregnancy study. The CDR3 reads CASRPLAGNSYEQYF. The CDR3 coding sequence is TGCGCCAGCAGACCACTAGCGGGTAACTCCTACGAGCAGTACTTC.